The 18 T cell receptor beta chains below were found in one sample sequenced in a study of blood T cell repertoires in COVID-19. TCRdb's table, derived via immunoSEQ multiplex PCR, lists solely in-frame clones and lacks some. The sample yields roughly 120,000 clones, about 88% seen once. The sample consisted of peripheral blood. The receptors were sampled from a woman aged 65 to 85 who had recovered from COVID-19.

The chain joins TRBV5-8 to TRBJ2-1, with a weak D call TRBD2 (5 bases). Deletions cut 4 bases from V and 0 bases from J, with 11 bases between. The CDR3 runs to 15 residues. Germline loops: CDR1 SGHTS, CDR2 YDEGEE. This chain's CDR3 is CASSPRSGSYNEQFF. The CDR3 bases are TGTGCCAGCAGCCCTCGAAGCGGCTCCTACAATGAGCAGTTCTTC.

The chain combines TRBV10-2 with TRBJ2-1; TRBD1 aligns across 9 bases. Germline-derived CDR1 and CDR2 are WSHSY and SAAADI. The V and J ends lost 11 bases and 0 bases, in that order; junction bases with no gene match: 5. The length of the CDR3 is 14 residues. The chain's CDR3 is CALGQGSSYNEQFF. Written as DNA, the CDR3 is TGCGCCCTCGGACAGGGGAGCTCCTACAATGAGCAGTTCTTC.

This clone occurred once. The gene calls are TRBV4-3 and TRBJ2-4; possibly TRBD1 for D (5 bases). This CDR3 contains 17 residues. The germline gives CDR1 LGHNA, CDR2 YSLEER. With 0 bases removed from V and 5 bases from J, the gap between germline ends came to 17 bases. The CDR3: CASSQDLAGHGQNIQYF. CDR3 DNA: TGCGCCAGCAGCCAAGATCTGGCAGGACATGGCCAAAACATTCAGTACTTC.

The CDR3 loop is CASSFGQGYNYGYTF. The CDR3 nucleotides are TGTGCCAGCAGTTTTGGACAGGGATATAACTATGGCTACACCTTC. This chain uses TRBV6-6 with TRBJ1-2; 8 nucleotides match TRBD1. Germline-derived CDR1 and CDR2 are MNHNY and SVGAGI (reference sequence). J lost 1 base, V lost 4 bases, and 5 bases had no gene match. CDR3 size: 15 residues.

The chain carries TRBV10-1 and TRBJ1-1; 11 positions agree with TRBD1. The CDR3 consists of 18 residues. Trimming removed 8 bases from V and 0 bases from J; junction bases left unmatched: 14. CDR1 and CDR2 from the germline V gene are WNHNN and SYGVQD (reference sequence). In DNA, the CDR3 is TGCGCCAGCGGTTCCCATGGGACAGGGGGTGGCGTGAACACTGAAGCTTTCTTT. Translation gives CASGSHGTGGGVNTEAFF.

The CDR3: CSASGSPQPQHF. The DNA for the CDR3 is TGCAGTGCTAGTGGCAGTCCTCAGCCCCAGCATTTT. The chain is built from TRBV20-1 and TRBJ1-5, with no clear D. Germline V gene data show CDR1 as DFQATT and CDR2 as SNEGSKA (reference sequence). This CDR3 comprises 12 residues. V was clipped by 3 bases and J by 6 bases, with 9 bases between them.

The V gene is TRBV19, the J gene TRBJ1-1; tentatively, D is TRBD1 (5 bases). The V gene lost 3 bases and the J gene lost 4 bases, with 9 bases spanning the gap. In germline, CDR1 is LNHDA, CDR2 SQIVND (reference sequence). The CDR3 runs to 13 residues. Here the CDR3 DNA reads TGTGCCAGTAGTATGAGACAGCTCACTGAAGCTTTCTTT. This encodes CASSMRQLTEAFF.

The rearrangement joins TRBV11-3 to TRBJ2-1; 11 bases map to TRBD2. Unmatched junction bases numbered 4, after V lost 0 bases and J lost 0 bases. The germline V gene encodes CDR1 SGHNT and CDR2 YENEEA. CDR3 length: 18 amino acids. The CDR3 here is CASSLEGTSGGSYNEQFF. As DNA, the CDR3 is TGTGCCAGCAGCTTAGAGGGGACTAGCGGAGGCTCCTACAATGAGCAGTTCTTC.

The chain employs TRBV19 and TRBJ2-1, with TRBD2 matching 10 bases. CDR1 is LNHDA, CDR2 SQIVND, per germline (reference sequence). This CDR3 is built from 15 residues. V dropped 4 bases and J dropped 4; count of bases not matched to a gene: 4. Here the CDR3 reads CASSRGLAQYNEQFF. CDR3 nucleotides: TGTGCCAGTAGTAGGGGACTAGCGCAATACAATGAGCAGTTCTTC.

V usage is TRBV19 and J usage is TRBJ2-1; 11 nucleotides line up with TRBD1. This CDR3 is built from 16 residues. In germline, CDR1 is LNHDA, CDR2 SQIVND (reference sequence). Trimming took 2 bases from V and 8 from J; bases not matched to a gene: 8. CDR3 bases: TGTGCCAGTAGTATAACGGGACAGGGGGTTGGGTATGAGCAGTTCTTC. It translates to CASSITGQGVGYEQFF.

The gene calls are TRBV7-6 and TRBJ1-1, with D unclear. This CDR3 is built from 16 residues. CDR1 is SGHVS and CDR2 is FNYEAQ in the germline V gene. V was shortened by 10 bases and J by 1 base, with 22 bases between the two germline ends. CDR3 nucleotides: TGTGCCATCGGACCCCTCATTAGAGCGGGGAACACTGAAGCTTTCTTT. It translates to CAIGPLIRAGNTEAFF. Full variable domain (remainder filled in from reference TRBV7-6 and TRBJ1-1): GAGVSQSPRYKVTKRGQDVALRCDPISGHVSLYWYRQALGQGPEFLTYFNYEAQQDKSGLPNDRFSAERPEGSISTLTIQRTEQRDSAMYRCAIGPLIRAGNTEAFFGQGTRLTVV.

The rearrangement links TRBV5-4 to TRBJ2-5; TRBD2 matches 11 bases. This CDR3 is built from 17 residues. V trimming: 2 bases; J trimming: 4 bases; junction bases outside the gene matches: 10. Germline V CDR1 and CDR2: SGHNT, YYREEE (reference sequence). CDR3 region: CASSFRGLADGGETQYF. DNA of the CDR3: TGTGCCAGCAGCTTCAGGGGACTAGCGGATGGCGGAGAGACCCAGTACTTC.

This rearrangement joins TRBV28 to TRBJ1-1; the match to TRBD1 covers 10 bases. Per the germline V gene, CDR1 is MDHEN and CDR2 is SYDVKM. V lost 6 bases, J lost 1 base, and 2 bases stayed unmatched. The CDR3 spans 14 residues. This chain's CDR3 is CASRWTGGNTEAFF. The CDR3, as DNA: TGTGCCAGCAGGTGGACAGGGGGGAACACTGAAGCTTTCTTT.

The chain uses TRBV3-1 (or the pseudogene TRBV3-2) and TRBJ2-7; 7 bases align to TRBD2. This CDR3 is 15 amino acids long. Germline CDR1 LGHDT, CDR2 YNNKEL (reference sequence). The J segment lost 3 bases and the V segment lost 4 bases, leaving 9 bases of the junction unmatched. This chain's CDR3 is CASSRDRGSRYEQYF. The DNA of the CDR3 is TGTGCCAGCAGCCGTGACCGCGGGAGTCGCTACGAGCAGTACTTC.

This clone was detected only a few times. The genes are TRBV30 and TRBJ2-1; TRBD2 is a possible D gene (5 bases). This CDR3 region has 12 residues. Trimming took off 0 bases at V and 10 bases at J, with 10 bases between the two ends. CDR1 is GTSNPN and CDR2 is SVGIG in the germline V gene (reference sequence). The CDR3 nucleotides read TGTGCCTGGAGTGTAAGAGGGAACGAGCAGTTCTTC. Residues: CAWSVRGNEQFF.

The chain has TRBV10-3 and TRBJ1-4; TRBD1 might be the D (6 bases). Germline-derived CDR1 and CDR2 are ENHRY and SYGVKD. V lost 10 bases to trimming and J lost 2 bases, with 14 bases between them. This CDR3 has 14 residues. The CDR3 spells CATGRQATNEKLFF. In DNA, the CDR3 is TGTGCCACCGGCCGACAGGCTACTAATGAAAAACTGTTTTTT.

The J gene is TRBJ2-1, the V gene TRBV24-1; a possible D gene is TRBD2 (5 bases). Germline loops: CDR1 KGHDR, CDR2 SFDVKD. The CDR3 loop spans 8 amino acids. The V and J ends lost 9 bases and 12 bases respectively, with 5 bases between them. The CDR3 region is CATAGQFF. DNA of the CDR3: TGTGCCACCGCGGGGCAGTTCTTC.

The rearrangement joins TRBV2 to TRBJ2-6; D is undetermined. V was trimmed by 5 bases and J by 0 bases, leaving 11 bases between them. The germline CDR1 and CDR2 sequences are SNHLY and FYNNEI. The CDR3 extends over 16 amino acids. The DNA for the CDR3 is TGTGCCAGCAGTCTCTCCGCGATCTCTGGGGCCAACGTCCTGACTTTC. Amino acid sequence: CASSLSAISGANVLTF.